Following are 13 T cell receptor beta chains from one sample sequenced in a study of blood T cell repertoires in COVID-19. Sequenced by immunoSEQ multiplex PCR; TCRdb stores in-frame clones only, minus some. In the table there are under 300,000 clones, approximately 83% of which are singletons. Sequencing was carried out using PBMCs or T cells enriched from blood (not recorded which). The receptors were sampled from a woman in her forties or fifties who had recovered from COVID-19.

The chain combines TRBV12-3 or TRBV12-4 with TRBJ1-1; tentative D call: TRBD1 (5 bases). The CDR3 sequence is 11 residues long. The V gene lost 0 bases and the J gene lost 14 bases, with 10 bases spanning the gap. CDR3 sequence: CASSLAQQVFF. The CDR3 DNA is TGTGCCAGCAGTTTAGCCCAACAGGTCTTCTTT.

Only a few counts were recorded for this clone. V gene TRBV2 combines with J gene TRBJ1-5, with no clear D. The germline CDR1 and CDR2 sequences are SNHLY and FYNNEI. The ends were cut back, 3 bases at V and 10 bases at J, with 7 bases in the middle. The CDR3 contains 11 residues. The CDR3 protein is CASSDEGPQHF. CDR3 bases: TGTGCCAGCAGTGACGAGGGCCCCCAGCATTTT.

The CDR3 loop reads CATSRGNRETQYF. The CDR3 DNA is TGTGCCACCAGCAGAGGTAACAGAGAGACCCAGTACTTC. V is TRBV15 and J is TRBJ2-5; no clear D. CDR3 size: 13 residues. CDR1 is LNHNV, CDR2 YYDKDF, per germline (reference sequence). V was shortened by 1 base and J by 4 bases, with 7 bases between the two germline ends.

The rearrangement uses TRBV10-3 and TRBJ1-6, with TRBD1 as a possible D gene (6 bases). CDR1 and CDR2 (germline): ENHRY, SYGVKD. The V end lost 6 bases, the J end lost 7 bases, and 13 bases lay between the germline ends. CDR3 length: 14 residues. CDR3 coding DNA: TGTGCCATCAGGAAACAGGGTGGAAATTCACCCCTCCACTTT. This codes for CAIRKQGGNSPLHF.

V gene TRBV11-2 combines with J gene TRBJ1-2, with D unresolved. Germline CDR1 reads SGHAT; CDR2 reads FQNNGV. The CDR3 is 13 residues long. V was clipped by 0 bases and J by 5 bases, with 7 bases between them. The CDR3 region is CASSLDAGYGYTF. CDR3 bases: TGTGCCAGCAGCTTAGATGCAGGTTATGGCTACACCTTC.

This sequence joins TRBV6-5 and TRBJ1-2; 12 nucleotides align to TRBD1. In germline, CDR1 is MNHEY, CDR2 SVGAGI. V trimming: 7 bases; J trimming: 4 bases; junction bases outside the gene matches: 7. The length of the CDR3 is 15 residues. Here the CDR3 DNA reads TGTGCCAGCAAGACCGGGACAGGGGGCGTCTATGGCTACACCTTC. Residues: CASKTGTGGVYGYTF.

The chain has TRBV3-1 (or the pseudogene TRBV3-2) and TRBJ2-7; D gene uncertain. V lost 3 bases and J 2 bases, leaving 11 bases between the germline ends. This CDR3 is 14 amino acids long. Germline lookup yields CDR1 LGHDT and CDR2 YNNKEL (reference sequence). The CDR3 reads CASSHFGPTYEQYF. CDR3 in DNA: TGTGCCAGCAGCCATTTTGGTCCTACCTACGAGCAGTACTTC.

The chain links TRBV5-6 to TRBJ2-7; D is possibly TRBD1 (6 bases). This CDR3 contains 17 residues. Germline V gene sequence: CDR1 SGHDT, CDR2 YYEEEE. The V end was cut by 1 base, the J end by 3 bases, with 20 bases between. The CDR3 sequence: CASSLQTASGGYYEQYF. For the CDR3, the DNA is TGTGCCAGCAGCTTGCAAACAGCCTCTGGGGGCTACTACGAGCAGTACTTC.

The gene calls are TRBV2 and TRBJ2-7; TRBD2 matches at 12 bases. J lost 3 bases, V lost 6 bases, and 12 bases had no gene match. The CDR3 extends over 17 amino acids. CDR1 is SNHLY and CDR2 is FYNNEI in the germline V gene. The CDR3 region is CASSGAGLAGINYEQYF. In nucleotides, the CDR3 is TGTGCCAGCAGCGGGGCAGGACTAGCGGGGATAAACTACGAGCAGTACTTC.

Only one count was recorded for this clone. The genes are TRBV7-9 and TRBJ1-5; 7 bases agree with TRBD1. Germline values: CDR1 SEHNR, CDR2 FQNEAQ (reference sequence). The CDR3 has 14 residues. V was clipped by 4 bases and J by 3 bases; unmatched bases: 3. This CDR3 reads CASSYGQDNQPQHF. CDR3 sequence (DNA): TGTGCCAGCAGCTACGGACAGGACAATCAGCCCCAGCATTTT.

The chain uses TRBV11-2 and TRBJ2-3; TRBD2 is a possible D gene (6 bases). Trimming took 0 bases from V and 2 from J, leaving 24 bases between them. The CDR3 runs to 20 residues. Per the germline V gene, CDR1 is SGHAT and CDR2 is FQNNGV. In DNA, the CDR3 is TGTGCCAGCAGCTTAGATAGCGCGGGACGCGGTGGTTGGTCCACAGATACGCAGTATTTT. It specifies CASSLDSAGRGGWSTDTQYF.

The chain carries TRBV18 and TRBJ2-7; D might be TRBD2 (7 bases). Per the germline V gene, CDR1 is KGHSH and CDR2 is LQKENI. With 3 bases removed from V and 3 bases from J, the gap between germline ends came to 15 bases. CDR3 size: 15 residues. The CDR3 DNA reads as TGTGCCAGCTCACCGGTGAAGGGGGGGTACTACGAGCAGTACTTC. Translation gives CASSPVKGGYYEQYF.

As to this clone: One end of the junction is discordant with germline, which a read error may explain. This chain connects TRBV14 to TRBJ2-5; 8 nucleotides agree with TRBD2. Per the germline V gene, CDR1 is SGHDN and CDR2 is FVKESK. The CDR3 spans 13 residues. This chain's CDR3 is CASSHGIGGADHF. The CDR3 nucleotides are TGTGCCAGCAGCCATGGGATCGGGGGGGCGGATCACTTC.